A single sample gave rise to the 17 T cell receptor beta chains below, sequenced in a study of sequential checkpoint blockade in melanoma. Generated by immunoSEQ multiplex PCR, the TCRdb table keeps only in-frame clones and is missing some. The table records more than 25,000 clones, roughly 89% of them present only once. Treatment noted: randomized to nivolumab then ipilimumab (arm A) or the reverse (arm B). The sequenced sample was CD8+ T cells sorted from blood (inferred from file names), obtained from a patient given nivolumab and ipilimumab in sequence. The receptor set was obtained from a human donor with melanoma.

The chain employs TRBV7-9 and TRBJ2-7; 7 nucleotides agree with TRBD1. V lost 5 bases, J lost 2 bases, and 9 bases stayed unmatched. The CDR3 runs to 15 residues. Germline lookup yields CDR1 SEHNR and CDR2 FQNEAQ (reference sequence). CDR3: CASSADRDPPYEQYV. CDR3 DNA sequence: TGTGCCAGCAGCGCAGACAGGGATCCCCCCTACGAGCAGTACGTC.

V is TRBV7-2 and J is TRBJ2-7, with D possibly TRBD1 on 6 matching bases. Germline CDR1 SGHTA, CDR2 FQGNSA. The CDR3 spans 15 residues. The ends were cut back, 3 bases at V and 2 bases at J, with 14 bases in the middle. The CDR3 DNA reads TGTGCCAGCAGCTTTAGTCCGCCAGGGGCCTACGAGCAGTACTTC. Amino acid sequence: CASSFSPPGAYEQYF.

The J gene is TRBJ2-2, the V gene TRBV7-9, with TRBD1 identical over 8 bases. The CDR3 totals 15 residues. CDR1 is SEHNR, CDR2 FQNEAQ, per germline (reference sequence). The V and J ends lost 5 bases and 4 bases, in that order; junction bases with no gene match: 6. The CDR3 sequence is CASSPGQGATGELFF. The CDR3 DNA sequence: TGTGCCAGCAGCCCCGGGCAGGGGGCCACCGGGGAGCTGTTTTTT.

This clone was seen just once. This chain's CDR3 is CASSDSYRGDYNEQFF. The CDR3 DNA reads TGTGCCAGCAGTGACTCTTACAGGGGAGACTACAATGAGCAGTTCTTC. V usage is TRBV6-4 and J usage is TRBJ2-1, with 7 positions matching TRBD1. CDR3 length equals 16 residues. Germline V lookup: CDR1 MRHNA, CDR2 SNTAGT. J lost 3 bases, V lost 0 bases, and 5 bases had no gene match.

The rearrangement links TRBV19 to TRBJ2-1; D may be TRBD1 (6 bases). The V and J ends lost 5 bases and 11 bases respectively, with 19 bases between them. CDR3 length: 14 residues. Per the germline V gene, CDR1 is LNHDA and CDR2 is SQIVND (reference sequence). The CDR3 coding sequence is TGTGCCAGTAGTCTCCCCGGAAGGGGGAGAAAGCAGTTCTTC. Encoded protein: CASSLPGRGRKQFF.

The chain links TRBV2 to TRBJ2-1; 9 nucleotides line up with TRBD2. With V trimmed by 6 bases and J by 0 bases, 3 bases remained unmatched. The CDR3 totals 15 residues. Germline CDR1 is SNHLY and CDR2 is FYNNEI. The CDR3 here is CASRAGGSSYNEQFF. The CDR3 DNA follows: TGTGCCAGCAGGGCGGGGGGGAGCTCCTACAATGAGCAGTTCTTC. Variable domain in full (rest from reference TRBV2 and TRBJ2-1): EPEVTQTPSHQVTQMGQEVILRCVPISNHLYFYWYRQILGQKVEFLVSFYNNEISEKSEIFDDQFSVERPDGSNFTLKIRSTKLEDSAMYFCASRAGGSSYNEQFFGPGTRLTVL.

The V and J genes are TRBV5-4 and TRBJ2-7; 7 bases match TRBD2. CDR3 length equals 13 residues. The V gene end was trimmed by 2 bases and the J gene end by 4 bases; junction bases not matched to a gene: 3. Germline lookup yields CDR1 SGHNT and CDR2 YYREEE (reference sequence). The CDR3, as DNA: TGTGCCAGCAGCTTCCCCGGGGGGTACGAGCAGTACGTC. Translation: CASSFPGGYEQYV.

The rearrangement uses TRBV5-5 and TRBJ2-7; TRBD1 aligns across 8 bases. Germline assignment: CDR1 SGHKS and CDR2 YYEKEE (reference sequence). V shed 4 bases and J 3 bases; nucleotides not matched to a gene: 6. This CDR3 is 14 amino acids long. The CDR3 protein is CASSPGQEFYEQYV. CDR3 coding DNA: TGTGCCAGCAGCCCGGGACAGGAGTTCTACGAGCAGTACGTC.

The V and J genes are TRBV2 and TRBJ2-7; 10 nucleotides line up with TRBD2. The CDR3 runs to 14 residues. Germline-derived CDR1 and CDR2 are SNHLY and FYNNEI. V gave up 0 bases and J gave up 4 bases; unmatched junction bases: 0. The chain's CDR3 is CASSEAAGGYEQYF. The CDR3 DNA sequence: TGTGCCAGCAGTGAAGCAGCGGGAGGGTACGAGCAGTACTTC.

The chain couples TRBV5-1 to TRBJ2-5; 10 bases agree with TRBD2. The ends lost 0 bases at V and 4 bases at J; junction bases unmatched: 6. The CDR3 length is 16 residues. From germline, CDR1 is SGHRS and CDR2 YFSETQ. CDR3 amino acids: CASSLAVAGGGETQYF. The CDR3 coding sequence is TGCGCCAGCAGCTTGGCCGTAGCGGGAGGAGGAGAGACCCAGTACTTC.

The chain recombines TRBV4-1 with TRBJ2-5; the match to TRBD1 covers 7 bases. J was trimmed by 2 bases and V by 3 bases; bases with no gene match: 3. Germline values: CDR1 MGHRA, CDR2 YSYEKL. The CDR3 totals 14 residues. The CDR3 DNA is TGCGCCAGCAGCCAGACGACAGGGCAAGAGACCCAGTACTTC. Amino acids: CASSQTTGQETQYF.

The V and J genes are TRBV9 and TRBJ2-5, with D uncertain. V dropped 0 bases and J dropped 2 bases, with 8 bases sitting between them. The germline CDR1 and CDR2 sequences are SGDLS and YYNGEE. The CDR3 length is 14 residues. CDR3 loop: CASSVGLGQETQYF. CDR3 in DNA: TGTGCCAGCAGCGTAGGGCTAGGTCAAGAGACCCAGTACTTC.

On this clone itself: Distinct nucleotide sequences in the sample also encode this CDR3. V usage is TRBV9 and J usage is TRBJ2-1; a possible D gene is TRBD2 (6 bases). The CDR3 spans 14 residues. Germline V gene lookup returns CDR1 SGDLS and CDR2 YYNGEE. Trimming stripped 0 bases from V and 4 bases from J, with 8 bases between. CDR3 DNA: TGTGCCAGCAGCGTAGGGGCGGGGTACAATGAGCAGTTCTTC. This codes for CASSVGAGYNEQFF.

This chain connects TRBV6-6 to TRBJ2-5; D unresolved. This CDR3 is 13 amino acids long. The germline gives CDR1 MNHNY, CDR2 SVGAGI (reference sequence). V was cut by 2 bases and J by 5 bases, with 9 bases left in between. Written as DNA, the CDR3 is TGTGCCAGCAGTTACGTGCCCGAGGAGACCCAGTACTTC. It is translated as CASSYVPEETQYF.

The V gene is TRBV7-9, the J gene TRBJ1-5; TRBD1 aligns across 8 bases. Germline V lookup: CDR1 SEHNR, CDR2 FQNEAQ (reference sequence). The V and J ends lost 3 bases and 6 bases, in that order; junction bases with no gene match: 4. The CDR3 is made up of 14 amino acids. The CDR3 region is CASSFGQGGQPQHF. The CDR3, as DNA: TGTGCCAGCAGCTTCGGACAGGGAGGTCAGCCCCAGCATTTT.

This rearrangement joins TRBV13 to TRBJ2-7, with a possible D match to TRBD2 (5 bases). From germline, CDR1 is PRHDT and CDR2 FYEKMQ (reference sequence). The germline V and J ends were trimmed by 5 bases and 5 bases, with 19 bases remaining between them. The CDR3 totals 15 residues. CDR3 loop: CASSHRGTSIHEQYF. The DNA of the CDR3 is TGTGCCAGCAGCCACCGGGGTACCTCGATCCACGAGCAGTACTTC.

The chain is built from TRBV7-6 and TRBJ1-1, with TRBD1 matching over 8 bases. Germline CDR1 reads SGHVS; CDR2 reads FNYEAQ. This CDR3 has 19 residues. Unmatched junction bases numbered 14, after V lost 2 bases and J lost 0 bases. This chain's CDR3 is CASSLQHRGGLYMNTEAFF. In DNA form, the CDR3 reads TGTGCCAGCAGCTTACAACACAGGGGGGGGTTGTACATGAACACTGAAGCTTTCTTT.